Shown below are 21 T cell receptor beta chains from a single sample sequenced in a study of PD-L1 blockade in urothelial cancer. Method: immunoSEQ multiplex PCR; TCRdb's copy keeps in-frame clones and lacks some. The top ten hold approximately 15% of the sample, which has 45,000 to 70,000 clones, over 75% seen once. Specified time point: pretreatment peripheral blood. The material sequenced was PBMCs, taken around atezolizumab (anti-PD-L1) treatment. These receptor sequences come from a man between 65 and 80 years old with urothelial cancer.

This rearrangement joins TRBV6-1 to TRBJ2-1; the D is unclear. This CDR3 has 14 residues. Germline-derived CDR1 and CDR2 are MNHNS and SASEGT. Trimming pared 10 bases from V and 0 bases from J, leaving 13 bases between. CDR3 in amino acids: CAIAALSSYNEQFF. CDR3 in DNA: TGTGCCATCGCAGCGTTGAGCTCCTACAATGAGCAGTTCTTC.

The chain joins TRBV7-9 to TRBJ2-7; D is possibly TRBD2 (6 bases). Trimming pared 0 bases from V and 0 bases from J, leaving 12 bases between. Germline V gene lookup returns CDR1 SEHNR and CDR2 FQNEAQ (reference sequence). The CDR3 sequence is 16 residues long. The chain's CDR3 is CASSLAQGGASYEQYF. CDR3 coding DNA: TGTGCCAGCAGCTTAGCGCAGGGCGGGGCCTCCTACGAGCAGTACTTC.

The table lists this clone with many counts. The J gene is TRBJ1-1, the V gene TRBV9, with 8 bases lining up with TRBD1. Germline assignment: CDR1 SGDLS and CDR2 YYNGEE. The CDR3 contains 15 residues. The V gene end was trimmed by 0 bases and the J gene end by 3 bases; junction bases not matched to a gene: 4. CDR3 nucleotides: TGTGCCAGCAGCGTAGGGACAGGGAGGGACACTGAAGCTTTCTTT. This codes for CASSVGTGRDTEAFF.

The CDR3 loop is CASSQGQWETQYF. The CDR3 bases are TGCGCCAGCAGCCAGGGACAGTGGGAGACCCAGTACTTC. V is TRBV4-1 and J is TRBJ2-5, with 7 bases identical to TRBD1. Germline V gives CDR1 MGHRA, CDR2 YSYEKL. J lost 5 bases, V lost 3 bases, and 3 bases had no gene match. This CDR3 is built from 13 residues.

The rearrangement links TRBV13 to TRBJ2-7, with TRBD2 matching 8 bases. Losses at the gene ends were 3 bases for V and 2 bases for J; bases not matched to a gene: 3. CDR3 length: 14 residues. CDR1 is PRHDT and CDR2 is FYEKMQ in the germline V gene (reference sequence). CDR3 sequence (DNA): TGTGCCAGCAGCTTCGGGAGGGCCCCCTACGAGCAGTACTTC. Amino acids: CASSFGRAPYEQYF.

The chain joins TRBV28 to TRBJ2-5; 13 bases match TRBD2. The germline V gene has CDR1 MDHEN and CDR2 SYDVKM. The ends lost 1 base at V and 5 bases at J; junction bases unmatched: 7. The CDR3 is made up of 17 amino acids. In DNA form, the CDR3 reads TGTGCCAGCAGTTTATATGGACTAGCGGGAGTGGAGGAGACCCAGTACTTC. Its protein product is CASSLYGLAGVEETQYF.

V gene TRBV2 combines with J gene TRBJ2-7; 11 bases agree with TRBD2. Germline CDR1 is SNHLY and CDR2 is FYNNEI. Trimming at V came to 1 base and at J to 5 bases, leaving 4 bases not matched to a gene. The CDR3 is 15 amino acids. CDR3 in DNA: TGTGCCAGCAGTGAAGGGGGGACTAGCGGAGACGAGCAGTACTTC. Translated: CASSEGGTSGDEQYF.

The chain combines TRBV10-2 with TRBJ2-2; 12 bases match TRBD1. Germline assignment: CDR1 WSHSY and CDR2 SAAADI. Unmatched junction bases numbered 9, after V lost 6 bases and J lost 4 bases. The CDR3 consists of 17 residues. CDR3 sequence (DNA): TGCGCCAGCAGGGGGACAGGGGGCGTTAAGGGCACCGGGGAGCTGTTTTTT. As protein: CASRGTGGVKGTGELFF.

J is TRBJ2-7 and V is TRBV11-3, with TRBD1 as a possible D gene (6 bases). CDR3 length: 15 amino acids. CDR1 is SGHNT, CDR2 YENEEA, per germline. V was cut by 5 bases and J by 3 bases, with 17 bases left in between. CDR3 amino acids: CASSPGQSFLYEQYF. The DNA of the CDR3 is TGTGCCAGCAGCCCCGGACAGTCTTTTCTCTACGAGCAGTACTTC.

The chain links TRBV5-1 to TRBJ2-6; D gene unclear. This CDR3 has 15 amino acids. Germline V gives CDR1 SGHRS, CDR2 YFSETQ. V was pared by 1 base and J by 0 bases, with 5 bases between. The CDR3 sequence: CASSLTGSGANVLTF. The CDR3 coding sequence is TGCGCCAGCAGCTTGACCGGCTCTGGGGCCAACGTCCTGACTTTC.

The gene calls are TRBV5-4 and TRBJ2-3; the D gene is possibly TRBD1 (5 bases). Between the trimmed V and J ends, which lost 0 bases and 14 bases, there was a span of 16 bases. Germline CDR1 SGHNT, CDR2 YYREEE (reference sequence). The CDR3 is 13 amino acids. The CDR3: CASSLDRSRYAYF. The CDR3 DNA reads as TGTGCCAGCAGCTTGGACAGGTCCAGATACGCGTATTTT.

This clone showed up just once. J is TRBJ2-1 and V is TRBV18, with 8 bases aligning to TRBD1. The CDR3 covers 14 residues. The ends lost 3 bases at V and 10 bases at J; junction bases unmatched: 8. Germline V lookup: CDR1 KGHSH, CDR2 LQKENI. In DNA form, the CDR3 reads TGTGCCAGCTCACCTCTTACAGGGGGAAGGGAGCAGTTCTTC. It codes for CASSPLTGGREQFF.

The V and J genes are TRBV5-1 and TRBJ2-1; 8 bases map to TRBD2. V was clipped by 0 bases and J by 3 bases; unmatched bases: 2. Germline CDR1 and CDR2: SGHRS and YFSETQ. This CDR3 has 15 residues. The chain's CDR3 is CASSLGGLGYNEQFF. The CDR3 DNA follows: TGCGCCAGCAGCTTGGGGGGACTAGGCTACAATGAGCAGTTCTTC.

V and J are TRBV11-2 and TRBJ2-5; 11 bases agree with TRBD1. This CDR3 contains 16 residues. Germline loops: CDR1 SGHAT, CDR2 FQNNGV. J lost 5 bases, V lost 1 base, and 6 bases had no gene match. Here the CDR3 reads CASSLAQGQGGETQYF. Here the CDR3 DNA reads TGTGCCAGCAGCTTAGCCCAGGGACAGGGGGGGGAGACCCAGTACTTC.

The rearrangement joins TRBV29-1 to TRBJ2-7; 7 bases line up with TRBD2. The V segment lost 4 bases and the J segment 5 bases; nucleotides outside the gene matches: 8. CDR3 size: 13 residues. Per germline, CDR1 SQVTM and CDR2 ANQGSEA. The chain's CDR3 is CSVAQRLAHEQYF. The CDR3 nucleotides are TGCAGCGTTGCCCAAAGACTAGCCCACGAGCAGTACTTC.

This clone has only a few counts. The genes are TRBV19 and TRBJ2-5; a weak D match, TRBD1 (7 bases). Germline V gene data show CDR1 as LNHDA and CDR2 as SQIVND (reference sequence). The V gene lost 4 bases and the J gene lost 0 bases, with 24 bases spanning the gap. The CDR3 totals 19 residues. For the CDR3, the DNA is TGTGCCAGTAGTACCCCCCGGGGGAGGACAGGACTGTACCAAGAGACCCAGTACTTC. Translating gives CASSTPRGRTGLYQETQYF.

V is TRBV5-1 and J is TRBJ2-5; D possibly corresponds to TRBD1 (6 bases). The germline CDR1 and CDR2 sequences are SGHRS and YFSETQ. The CDR3 contains 14 residues. Trimming removed 0 bases at V and 5 bases at J, with 11 bases between. Here the CDR3 DNA reads TGCGCCAGCAGCTTGGGGTCAGGGGTGGAGACCCAGTACTTC. Its protein product is CASSLGSGVETQYF.

V usage is TRBV19 and J usage is TRBJ2-7, with TRBD2 as a possible D gene (6 bases). The V end lost 4 bases, the J end lost 2 bases, and 15 bases lay between the germline ends. The CDR3 runs 15 residues. Looked up from germline, CDR1 is LNHDA and CDR2 is SQIVND (reference sequence). CDR3 sequence: CASSTPASEPYEQYF. CDR3 nucleotide sequence: TGTGCCAGTAGTACGCCCGCTAGCGAGCCCTACGAGCAGTACTTC.

V is TRBV10-1 and J is TRBJ2-1, with D perhaps matching TRBD1 (6 bases). Germline V gives CDR1 WNHNN, CDR2 SYGVQD (reference sequence). This CDR3 is built from 18 residues. V shed 6 bases and J shed 3 bases, with 24 bases lying between them. The CDR3 region is CASSAPGWPFRGYNEQFF. Here the CDR3 DNA reads TGCGCCAGCAGCGCCCCCGGTTGGCCTTTCAGGGGCTACAATGAGCAGTTCTTC.

This rearrangement joins TRBV19 to TRBJ2-6; maybe TRBD1 (6 bases). Trimming took 9 bases from V and 0 from J, leaving 18 bases between them. The CDR3 has 17 residues. CDR1 and CDR2 (germline): LNHDA, SQIVND (reference sequence). CDR3 coding DNA: TGTGCCAGCTATCGGACCAGGGGACCCTCTGGGGCCAACGTCCTGACTTTC. Protein sequence: CASYRTRGPSGANVLTF.

The chain joins TRBV5-1 to TRBJ2-7; TRBD2 might be the D (6 bases). Per the germline V gene, CDR1 is SGHRS and CDR2 is YFSETQ. V was trimmed by 4 bases and J by 0 bases, leaving 11 bases between them. The length of the CDR3 is 14 residues. The CDR3 sequence is CASSRGTLSYEQYF. As DNA, the CDR3 is TGCGCCAGCAGCCGGGGGACGCTCTCCTACGAGCAGTACTTC.